Presented here are 32 T cell receptor beta chains from one specimen sequenced in a study of blood T cells in healthy people across ages. Next came a second PCR, run for about 6 to 11 cycles, which used a sample-barcoded 5' primer along with a J-beta primer mix. TCRdb re-called the 5' RACE reads with MiXCR, one entry per CDR3 protein. The sample lists approximately 770,000 distinct CDR3 sequences; more than 45% were seen once. Sequenced: blood. All receptors derive from a man younger than 45 in good health.

This clonotype was found once. The chain's CDR3 is CASKVVEGRNTEAFF. The CDR3 coding sequence is TGTGCCAGCAAAGTGGTTGAGGGCAGGAACACTGAAGCTTTCTTT. The V and J genes are TRBV7-2 and TRBJ1-1; no clear D. The CDR3 is made up of 15 amino acids. Trimming pared 7 bases from V and 1 base from J, leaving 16 bases between. The germline CDR1 and CDR2 sequences are SGHTA and FQGNSA.

The chain is built from TRBV6-6 and TRBJ1-5, with D perhaps matching TRBD1 (6 bases). Germline lookup yields CDR1 MNHNY and CDR2 SVGAGI (reference sequence). V gave up 4 bases and J gave up 5 bases, with 9 bases separating them. CDR3 length: 13 amino acids. For the CDR3, the DNA is TGTGCCAGCAGTTTACAGGGATATCAGCCCCAGCATTTT. As protein: CASSLQGYQPQHF.

The V and J genes are TRBV3-1 and TRBJ1-2; D not resolved. Deletions cut 6 bases from V and 6 bases from J, with 20 bases between. Germline CDR1 and CDR2: LGHDT and YNNKEL (reference sequence). The CDR3 is 15 amino acids. CDR3 residues: CASRPTRAEAHGYTF. The CDR3 region has the DNA TGTGCCAGCAGACCGACCCGGGCGGAGGCCCATGGCTACACCTTC. Full variable domain (rest looked up from reference TRBV3-1 and TRBJ1-2): DTAVSQTPKYLVTQMGNDKSIKCEQNLGHDTMYWYKQDSKKFLKIMFSYNNKELIINETVPNRFSPKSPDKAHLNLHINSLELGDSAVYFCASRPTRAEAHGYTFGSGTRLTVV.

As concerns this clonotype: One end of the junction varies from germline; a read error may be responsible. The chain employs TRBV7-2 and TRBJ1-2; D might be TRBD1 (5 bases). The V gene's germline CDR1 is SGHTA and CDR2 FQGNSA. The CDR3 sequence is 14 residues long. In DNA form, the CDR3 reads TGTGCCAGCAGCTTAGAGGTCCGGGGCTATAGCTACACCTTC. It encodes CASSLEVRGYSYTF.

This chain uses TRBV7-9 with TRBJ1-2; no reliable D call. CDR3 length: 18 amino acids. With 1 base removed from V and 3 bases from J, the gap between germline ends came to 21 bases. Germline V CDR1 and CDR2: SEHNR, FQNEAQ (reference sequence). The CDR3 region has the DNA TGTGCCAGCAGCTTAGTACCTCAGTCGGCGGCCGAAGACTATGGCTACACCTTC. As protein: CASSLVPQSAAEDYGYTF.

J is TRBJ2-1 and V is TRBV10-3, with D possibly being TRBD1 (8 bases). The V gene's germline CDR1 is ENHRY and CDR2 SYGVKD. The ends were cut back, 3 bases at V and 8 bases at J, with 14 bases in the middle. The length of the CDR3 is 14 residues. CDR3 bases: TGTGCCATCAGTGAACAGGGGGGGGTGGATGAGCAGTTCTTC. Amino acids: CAISEQGGVDEQFF.

This clonotype was counted at least ten times. The chain employs TRBV12-3 or TRBV12-4 and TRBJ2-3; no firm D call. This CDR3 is 11 amino acids long. V was clipped by 3 bases and J by 4 bases, with 2 bases between them. CDR3 residues: CASSFSDTQYF. In DNA form, the CDR3 reads TGTGCCAGCAGTTTTTCAGATACGCAGTATTTT.

The CDR3, as DNA: TGTGCCAGAAGAGGGAGGCCCAGATACGAGCAGTACTTC. This translates into CARRGRPRYEQYF. V gene TRBV21-1 combines with J gene TRBJ2-7; TRBD2, the table's D call, lacks a check against the DNA. TRBV21-1 has pseudogene status. The CDR3 has 13 amino acids.

This chain connects TRBV15 to TRBJ2-7; TRBD2 agrees at 7 bases. CDR3 size: 14 residues. Germline assignment: CDR1 LNHNV and CDR2 YYDKDF (reference sequence). V lost 4 bases to trimming and J lost 5 bases; unmatched junction nucleotides: 8. The CDR3 coding sequence is TGTGCCACCAGCACCTCGACTAGCTGGGACGAGCAGTACTTC. Translation: CATSTSTSWDEQYF. Full variable domain (missing parts from reference TRBV15 and TRBJ2-7): DAMVIQNPRYQVTQFGKPVTLSCSQTLNHNVMYWYQQKSSQAPKLLFHYYDKDFNNEADTPDNFQSRRPNTSFCFLDIRSPGLGDTAMYLCATSTSTSWDEQYFGPGTRLTVT.

The table lists this clonotype with a few counts. V usage is TRBV29-1 and J usage is TRBJ1-2; the D is unclear. Between the trimmed V and J ends, which lost 3 bases and 7 bases, there was a span of 15 bases. In germline, CDR1 is SQVTM, CDR2 ANQGSEA. The length of the CDR3 is 13 residues. Here the CDR3 reads CSVDSVAGSGYTF. CDR3 in DNA: TGCAGCGTTGACTCGGTAGCCGGTTCTGGCTACACCTTC.

The table lists this clonotype with a count of one. J is TRBJ2-5 and V is TRBV14, with D possibly being TRBD1 (5 bases). CDR1 and CDR2 from the germline V gene are SGHDN and FVKESK. V was trimmed by 1 base and J by 0 bases, leaving 18 bases between them. The CDR3 contains 18 residues. In DNA, the CDR3 is TGTGCCAGCAGCCAAGTGCCCTCCAACAGGTTTTACCAAGAGACCCAGTACTTC. It encodes CASSQVPSNRFYQETQYF.

The chain links TRBV10-3 to TRBJ2-1; 7 nucleotides agree with TRBD2. Trimming at V came to 2 bases and at J to 5 bases, leaving 18 bases not matched to a gene. The CDR3 spans 19 residues. Germline V gives CDR1 ENHRY, CDR2 SYGVKD. CDR3 nucleotide sequence: TGTGCCATCAGTGAGCCTGACCAGGGAGTGGGAGGGACTCACAATGAGCAGTTCTTC. The encoded protein is CAISEPDQGVGGTHNEQFF.

The chain uses TRBV28 and TRBJ1-5, with 7 bases matching TRBD1. The J segment lost 4 bases and the V segment lost 9 bases, leaving 6 bases of the junction unmatched. The CDR3 runs to 13 residues. Germline V gene data show CDR1 as MDHEN and CDR2 as SYDVKM. CDR3 sequence (DNA): TGTGCCAGGACCGGGACAGATAATCAGCCCCAGCATTTT. It codes for CARTGTDNQPQHF. Based on the CDR3 plus reference TRBV28 and TRBJ1-5, the full variable domain is DVKVTQSSRYLVKRTGEKVFLECVQDMDHENMFWYRQDPGLGLRLIYFSYDVKMKEKGDIPEGYSVSREKKERFSLILESASTNQTSMYLCARTGTDNQPQHFGDGTRLSIL.

This rearrangement joins TRBV12-3 or TRBV12-4 to TRBJ1-1, with TRBD1 matching over 9 bases. The CDR3 covers 12 residues. Trimming took 6 bases from V and 11 from J; bases not matched to a gene: 7. For the CDR3, the DNA is TGTGCCAGCAGCTCTCGGGACAGGGACGCTTTCTTT. Residues: CASSSRDRDAFF.

This chain connects TRBV20-1 to TRBJ1-4; D is undetermined. V gave up 1 base and J gave up 7 bases, with 13 bases separating them. The CDR3 sequence is 14 residues long. Germline CDR1 reads DFQATT; CDR2 reads SNEGSKA (reference sequence). The CDR3: CSARARSAGEKLFF. CDR3 DNA: TGCAGTGCTAGAGCTCGCTCGGCGGGTGAAAAACTGTTTTTT.

This clonotype was picked up a small number of times. This chain uses TRBV25-1 with TRBJ2-7; 9 positions match TRBD1. The CDR3 is 13 amino acids. V was clipped by 6 bases and J by 5 bases; unmatched bases: 5. Germline CDR1 is MGHDK and CDR2 is SYGVNS. CDR3 amino acids: CASRSGTGNEQYF. DNA of the CDR3: TGTGCCAGCAGATCCGGGACAGGGAACGAGCAGTACTTC.

The chain uses TRBV29-1 and TRBJ2-1, with TRBD2 as a possible D gene (6 bases). Germline V lookup: CDR1 SQVTM, CDR2 ANQGSEA. The ends were cut back, 2 bases at V and 0 bases at J, with 17 bases in the middle. The CDR3 spans 17 residues. For the CDR3, the DNA is TGCAGCGTTGAATCTCGGCGCGGGCGGGACTCCTACAATGAGCAGTTCTTC. Amino acid sequence: CSVESRRGRDSYNEQFF.

This clonotype has a handful of counts. This chain uses TRBV10-3 with TRBJ1-2; 7 bases line up with TRBD1. Germline V gene data show CDR1 as ENHRY and CDR2 as SYGVKD. Germline trimming cut 11 bases from V and 6 bases from J; bases unmatched to any gene: 12. This CDR3 comprises 13 residues. Written as DNA, the CDR3 is TGTGCCGCAACCGGGACAGCGTTAGATGGCTACACCTTC. Residues: CAATGTALDGYTF.

V gene TRBV9 combines with J gene TRBJ2-3; 7 positions agree with TRBD2. The J segment lost 3 bases and the V segment lost 5 bases, leaving 6 bases of the junction unmatched. CDR1 is SGDLS, CDR2 YYNGEE, per germline. The CDR3 consists of 14 residues. The CDR3 bases are TGTGCCAGCAGTAGGGCGGGAGATACAGATACGCAGTATTTT. Protein: CASSRAGDTDTQYF.

The sample holds a few counts of this clonotype. The gene calls are TRBV29-1 and TRBJ2-7; possibly TRBD2 for D (5 bases). The V end lost 5 bases, the J end lost 0 bases, and 11 bases lay between the germline ends. Germline values: CDR1 SQVTM, CDR2 ANQGSEA. This CDR3 spans 13 amino acids. CDR3 sequence: CSVPAGSSYEQYF. Here the CDR3 DNA reads TGCAGCGTTCCGGCGGGTAGCTCCTACGAGCAGTACTTC.

This chain connects TRBV2 to TRBJ2-7; 9 bases fit TRBD1. CDR1 and CDR2 (germline): SNHLY, FYNNEI. The CDR3 has 15 residues. J was trimmed by 2 bases and V by 6 bases; bases with no gene match: 8. The CDR3 region has the DNA TGTGCCAGCAGGGGACAGGGTAGGAACCCCTACGAGCAGTACTTC. Encoded protein: CASRGQGRNPYEQYF.

V gene TRBV20-1 combines with J gene TRBJ1-2; D not resolved. This CDR3 spans 13 amino acids. Trimming cost V 0 bases and J 2 bases, with 7 bases left between them. Germline CDR1 DFQATT, CDR2 SNEGSKA (reference sequence). CDR3: CSARERGNYGYTF. The CDR3 coding sequence is TGCAGTGCTAGAGAGCGGGGAAACTATGGCTACACCTTC.

The rearrangement links TRBV24-1 to TRBJ2-7; 7 bases line up with TRBD2. CDR3 length: 15 amino acids. V lost 4 bases and J lost 6; bases outside the gene matches: 11. Germline V gives CDR1 KGHDR, CDR2 SFDVKD. The CDR3 DNA reads as TGTGCCACCAGTGACGCCTCTCGGGGCGGGGGCGAGCAGTACTTC. Its protein is CATSDASRGGGEQYF.

The V call is TRBV7-8, the J call TRBJ2-6; D is uncertain. V dropped 10 bases and J dropped 4 bases, with 20 bases sitting between them. The CDR3 contains 16 residues. Germline assignment: CDR1 SGHVS and CDR2 FQNEAQ. CDR3 nucleotides: TGTGCCACCTCTCTCCGTCCTCGGCCCGGGGCCAACGTCCTGACTTTC. Protein product: CATSLRPRPGANVLTF.

Note on this clonotype: One end of the junction fails to match germline, which may point to a read error. This chain connects TRBV29-1 to TRBJ2-7, with D possibly matching TRBD1 (6 bases). Per the germline V gene, CDR1 is SQVTM and CDR2 is ANQGSEA. The CDR3 has 15 residues. CDR3 loop: CSVEVGDKDSYEQYF. The CDR3 nucleotides are TGCAGCGTAGAAGTCGGGGACAAGGATTCCTACGAGCAGTACTTC.

This clonotype came up a few times. The V gene is TRBV2, the J gene TRBJ1-2, with D tentatively TRBD1 (6 bases). From germline, CDR1 is SNHLY and CDR2 FYNNEI. The CDR3 consists of 13 residues. V shed 5 bases and J shed 8 bases, with 15 bases lying between them. Written as DNA, the CDR3 is TGTGCCAGCAGTTTACAGGGCCCGGGCGGCTACACCTTC. Translation gives CASSLQGPGGYTF.

The genes are TRBV9 and TRBJ2-5; no clear D gene. The J call may be wrong; the DNA end is better matched by TRBJ2-7. The CDR3 has 15 residues. Germline V lookup: CDR1 SGDLS, CDR2 YYNGEE. CDR3 bases: TGTGCCAGCAGCCCCGCAGCCCCGTTTGGTTACGAGCAGTACTTC. Translation gives CASSPAAPFGYEQYF.

CDR3 residues: CSVIKQGGDTQYF. Here the CDR3 DNA reads TGCAGCGTGATCAAACAGGGAGGGGATACGCAGTATTTT. The chain links TRBV29-1 to TRBJ2-3, with D maybe TRBD2 (7 bases). Germline assignment: CDR1 SQVTM and CDR2 ANQGSEA. The CDR3 has 13 amino acids. V was pared by 6 bases and J by 6 bases, with 16 bases between.

The rearrangement uses TRBV20-1 and TRBJ2-1; 13 positions match TRBD2. After removal of 4 bases from V and 0 bases from J, the junction contained 15 bases not matched to a gene. From germline, CDR1 is DFQATT and CDR2 SNEGSKA (reference sequence). The CDR3 runs to 20 residues. CDR3 residues: CSATTSGRAYVTRSYNEQFF. Written as DNA, the CDR3 is TGCAGTGCTACAACTAGCGGGAGGGCCTATGTAACACGCTCCTACAATGAGCAGTTCTTC.

The chain recombines TRBV19 with TRBJ2-1; 14 bases are shared with TRBD2. V lost 3 bases, J lost 9 bases, and 4 bases stayed unmatched. CDR3 length: 15 amino acids. Germline V gene lookup returns CDR1 LNHDA and CDR2 SQIVND (reference sequence). CDR3 bases: TGTGCCAGTAGTATGAGGACTAGCGGGAGGCTTGAGCAGTTCTTC. Its translation: CASSMRTSGRLEQFF.

The chain recombines TRBV18 with TRBJ1-1; TRBD1 might be the D (5 bases). V was shortened by 3 bases and J by 3 bases, with 11 bases between the two germline ends. The CDR3 totals 14 residues. Germline-derived CDR1 and CDR2 are KGHSH and LQKENI. The CDR3 protein is CASSPPGTYTEAFF. The CDR3 DNA reads TGTGCCAGCTCACCCCCCGGGACGTACACTGAAGCTTTCTTT.

This chain links TRBV4-2 with TRBJ2-5, with 12 bases that match TRBD2. There are 18 residues in the CDR3. With 0 bases clipped from V and 2 bases from J, the junction kept 7 bases outside the gene matches. Germline CDR1 and CDR2: LGHNA and YNFKEQ. The CDR3 protein is CASSQDPRGTSGQETQYF. Here the CDR3 DNA reads TGTGCCAGCAGCCAAGATCCTCGGGGGACTAGCGGGCAAGAGACCCAGTACTTC.